Listed below are T cell receptor beta chains from one sample, sequenced in a study of cytomegalovirus exposure and HLA in healthy donors. Method: immunoSEQ multiplex PCR; TCRdb's copy keeps in-frame clones and lacks some. The data show more than 100,000 clones, nearly 80% seen once. Sequenced material: PBMCs. The receptor source for this set is a woman in her twenties or thirties in good health and CMV-seropositive. CDR3s include the opening cysteine and the closing phenylalanine or tryptophan. A D gene is named only where the DNA matches it firmly. Part of the rows lack a size; the others show once, few, many or a class for expanded clones.

v_gene	j_gene	abundance	d_gene	CDR3aa	CDR3nt
TRBV9	TRBJ1-2	.	TRBD1	CASSVGGQGAYYGYTF	TGTGCCAGCAGCGTAGGGGGGCAGGGGGCTTACTATGGCTACACCTTC
TRBV10-2	TRBJ2-7	.	TRBD2	CASRGVAGGYEQYF	TGCGCCAGCCGAGGAGTAGCGGGGGGCTACGAGCAGTACTTC
TRBV10-2	TRBJ2-1	few	TRBD2	CASSWSSGGNEQFF	TGCGCCAGCTCCTGGAGTAGCGGGGGGAATGAGCAGTTCTTC
TRBV23-1	TRBJ1-1	.	.	CASSRDKGSGTEAFF	TGCGCCAGCAGTCGGGATAAGGGGTCGGGCACTGAAGCTTTCTTT
TRBV11-2	TRBJ2-5	few	TRBD1	CASSLDLTGGAETQYF	TGTGCCAGCAGCTTAGATTTGACAGGGGGCGCAGAGACCCAGTACTTC
TRBV2	TRBJ2-7	.	.	CASRESYEQYF	TGTGCCAGCAGGGAGTCCTACGAGCAGTACTTC
TRBV30	TRBJ2-2	few	.	CAWSLGARTTGELFF	TGTGCCTGGAGTTTGGGGGCCCGAACCACCGGGGAGCTGTTTTTT
TRBV5-4	TRBJ2-2	.	.	CASSPNSRGVYTGELFF	TGTGCCAGCAGCCCTAATAGCAGGGGGGTTTATACCGGGGAGCTGTTTTTT
TRBV20-1	TRBJ2-3	.	TRBD2	CSARRGDTQYF	TGCAGTGCTAGGCGGGGGGATACGCAGTATTTT
TRBV7-3	TRBJ2-5	.	.	CASSPLPGGATQYF	TGTGCCAGCAGCCCCCTACCGGGGGGCGCGACCCAGTACTTC
TRBV28	TRBJ2-5	.	.	CASSHPDTRETQYF	TGTGCCAGCAGTCACCCCGACACCAGAGAGACCCAGTACTTC
TRBV9	TRBJ2-3	.	TRBD1	CASGGQGAHQDTQYF	TGTGCCAGCGGCGGACAGGGGGCGCATCAAGATACGCAGTATTTT
TRBV11-2	TRBJ2-2	.	TRBD2	CASSFTAHGGDTGELFF	TGTGCCAGCAGCTTCACCGCACACGGGGGGGACACCGGGGAGCTGTTTTTT
TRBV7-9	TRBJ2-7	.	TRBD2	CASSAAGSTNEQYF	TGTGCCAGCAGCGCAGCGGGGAGTACCAACGAGCAGTACTTC
TRBV9	TRBJ2-3	.	.	CASSARGVGDTQYF	TGTGCCAGCAGCGCCAGGGGTGTCGGAGATACGCAGTATTTT
TRBV18	TRBJ1-1	.	.	CASSPRQVSNTEAFF	TGTGCCAGCTCTCCCCGACAGGTTTCGAACACTGAAGCTTTCTTT
TRBV7-9	TRBJ2-5	.	.	CASSPGNQLEGRETQYF	TGTGCCAGCAGCCCCGGAAACCAATTGGAGGGGAGAGAGACCCAGTACTTC
TRBV10-3	TRBJ1-1	.	TRBD1	CATNPGQGREGGTEAFF	TGTGCCACTAACCCGGGACAGGGGCGGGAAGGGGGCACTGAAGCTTTCTTT
TRBV4-3	TRBJ2-3	.	.	CASSQDAGWADTQYF	TGCGCCAGCAGCCAAGATGCGGGGTGGGCAGATACGCAGTATTTT
TRBV28	TRBJ1-5	.	.	CASGRGEYQPQHF	TGTGCCAGCGGACGGGGGGAGTATCAGCCCCAGCATTTT
TRBV19	TRBJ2-5	few	TRBD1	CASGPLGTGGETQYF	TGTGCCAGTGGACCCCTTGGGACAGGAGGAGAGACCCAGTACTTC
TRBV5-1	TRBJ1-2	.	TRBD1	CASSLVTAGTAANYGYTF	TGCGCCAGCAGCTTGGTTACCGCTGGGACAGCAGCTAACTATGGCTACACCTTC
TRBV6-1	TRBJ1-2	.	.	CASSEVVDYGYTF	TGTGCCAGCAGTGAAGTCGTAGACTATGGCTACACCTTC
TRBV4-3	TRBJ2-4	.	.	CASSQQGLADQYF	TGCGCCAGCAGCCAGCAGGGACTGGCAGATCAGTACTTC
TRBV19	TRBJ2-7	few	.	CASSIGGHPYEQYF	TGTGCCAGTAGTATTGGCGGACACCCCTACGAGCAGTACTTC
TRBV27	TRBJ1-1	.	TRBD1	CASTGRRTGGDEAFF	TGTGCCAGCACCGGCCGGAGGACAGGGGGCGATGAAGCTTTCTTT
TRBV6-1	TRBJ1-1	.	TRBD1	CASSGLSRGRNTEAFF	TGTGCCAGCAGTGGGCTCTCCAGGGGGCGGAACACTGAAGCTTTCTTT
TRBV14	TRBJ2-3	few	.	CASSQGTGSPPDTQYF	TGTGCCAGCAGCCAAGGGACGGGATCACCCCCAGATACGCAGTATTTT
TRBV30	TRBJ2-2	.	.	CAWSVYGGGELFF	TGTGCCTGGAGTGTTTACGGTGGCGGGGAGCTGTTTTTT
TRBV4-1	TRBJ1-3	few	.	CASSQAPGVPGNTIYF	TGCGCCAGCAGCCAAGCCCCAGGGGTTCCGGGAAACACCATATATTTT
TRBV29-1	TRBJ1-2	.	TRBD1	CSVVVGRGHYGYTF	TGCAGCGTTGTAGTGGGCAGGGGGCATTATGGCTACACCTTC
TRBV2	TRBJ1-6	.	TRBD1	CASSERGQGSPLHF	TGTGCCAGCAGTGAAAGAGGACAGGGGTCACCCCTCCACTTT
TRBV4-1	TRBJ1-1	.	.	CASSQVGGGGTEAFF	TGCGCCAGCAGCCAAGTGGGGGGTGGAGGGACCGAAGCTTTCTTT
TRBV5-5	TRBJ2-3	.	TRBD2	CASSLGVAGGPGRTDTQYF	TGTGCCAGCAGCTTGGGAGTAGCGGGGGGCCCCGGAAGAACAGATACGCAGTATTTT
TRBV4-3	TRBJ1-4	few	TRBD1	CASSQILTGVREKLFF	TGCGCCAGCAGCCAAATACTTACAGGGGTTCGGGAAAAACTGTTTTTT
TRBV27	TRBJ2-7	.	TRBD1	CASRTGTGDYEQYF	TGTGCCAGCAGGACCGGGACAGGGGACTACGAGCAGTACTTC
TRBV30	TRBJ2-7	.	.	CAWLAGRYEQYF	TGTGCCTGGCTTGCTGGGCGCTACGAGCAGTACTTC
TRBV11-2	TRBJ2-5	once	TRBD2	CASSLPGTIETQYF	TGTGCCAGCAGCTTACCCGGGACTATAGAGACCCAGTACTTC
TRBV6-5	TRBJ1-1	.	TRBD1	CASSYDRGSPEAFF	TGTGCCAGCAGTTACGACAGGGGGTCCCCTGAAGCTTTCTTT
TRBV19	TRBJ1-6	.	.	CASSQGSYNSPLHF	TGTGCCAGTAGTCAGGGGTCCTATAATTCACCCCTCCACTTT
TRBV28	TRBJ2-7	.	TRBD1	CASSPWDRVYEQYF	TGTGCCAGCAGTCCCTGGGACAGGGTCTACGAGCAGTACTTC
TRBV5-1	TRBJ2-3	.	TRBD1	CASSRDSTQDTQYF	TGCGCCAGCAGCCGGGACAGTACACAAGATACGCAGTATTTT
TRBV5-1	TRBJ1-1	.	.	CASSAQGRTEAFF	TGCGCCAGCAGCGCCCAGGGTCGGACTGAAGCTTTCTTT
TRBV29-1	TRBJ2-7	.	TRBD1	CSVWDSSYEQYF	TGCAGCGTATGGGACAGCTCCTACGAGCAGTACTTC
TRBV2	TRBJ2-3	once	TRBD2	CASRVAGGPDTQYF	TGTGCCAGCAGGGTAGCGGGGGGGCCAGATACGCAGTATTTT
TRBV2	TRBJ1-6	.	TRBD1	CASSEWQGGNSPLHF	TGTGCCAGCAGTGAATGGCAGGGGGGAAATTCACCCCTCCACTTT